The 7 T cell receptor beta chains below come from one sample, sequenced in a study of shared clonotypes between healthy human individuals (dated by TCRdb to 2020 to 2021). Library preparation was by the immunoSEQ multiplex PCR assay. The source is immuneACCESS, and TCRdb retained only in-frame sequences with V and J called. Part of the clones is not carried over; for the studies checked, unresolved V genes explain less than half of this, and the remainder is unexplained. The sample table lists around 2,000,000 clones, just under 95% of them with a count of one. Clones ranked in the top ten supply roughly 1% of the sample. CD8 naive samples were CD45RO-negative cells positively selected for CCR7, giving a CD45RA+CCR7+ population that excluded TemRA cells. The sample comprised naive CD8+ T cells sorted from blood. The cell subset or site label on this specimen signifies: CD45RA+CCR7+. These receptors all come from a man younger than 30 in good health.

This clone has just one count. The chain employs TRBV15 and TRBJ2-5; the match to TRBD1 covers 9 bases. Losses at the gene ends were 2 bases for V and 6 bases for J; bases not matched to a gene: 16. This CDR3 has 18 residues. CDR1 is LNHNV, CDR2 YYDKDF, per germline (reference sequence). CDR3 nucleotide sequence: TGTGCCACCAGCAGAACCCCCGGGACAGGGAGCGGAATGCAGACCCAGTACTTC. Its protein product is CATSRTPGTGSGMQTQYF.

The CDR3 region is CASSDGLVTSTDTQYF. The CDR3 DNA reads TGTGCCAGCAGCGACGGACTAGTCACTAGCACAGATACGCAGTATTTT. V gene TRBV5-6 combines with J gene TRBJ2-3; 7 bases match TRBD2. CDR1 and CDR2 (germline): SGHDT, YYEEEE. The CDR3 runs 16 residues. Trimming cost V 4 bases and J 0 bases; bases outside gene matches: 8.

This clone has a single count. The V call is TRBV4-3, the J call TRBJ1-6, with D unresolved. Germline V lookup: CDR1 LGHNA, CDR2 YSLEER. V lost 1 base to trimming and J lost 7 bases, with 8 bases between them. This CDR3 contains 14 residues. The CDR3 DNA sequence: TGCGCCAGCAGCCAAGCCTTAGAGAATTCACCCCTCCACTTT. Translated, it gives CASSQALENSPLHF.

This CDR3 is CASSESGGDTDTQYF. CDR3 nucleotide sequence: TGTGCCAGCAGTGAATCCGGGGGTGACACAGATACGCAGTATTTT. The chain combines TRBV6-1 with TRBJ2-3; the D gene is possibly TRBD2 (6 bases). The germline V gene has CDR1 MNHNS and CDR2 SASEGT. V lost 2 bases to trimming and J lost 2 bases, with 11 bases between them. The CDR3 spans 15 residues.

This chain uses TRBV6-6 with TRBJ2-7, with no clear D. V lost 8 bases, J lost 1 base, and 15 bases lay in between. This CDR3 contains 14 residues. Germline V lookup: CDR1 MNHNY, CDR2 SVGAGI (reference sequence). CDR3 region: CASCLPGPSYEQYF. DNA of the CDR3: TGTGCCAGCTGCCTACCGGGCCCGTCCTACGAGCAGTACTTC.

The chain employs TRBV11-2 and TRBJ2-7; perhaps D is TRBD1 or TRBD2 (5 bases each). The CDR3 spans 15 residues. Trimming left V 5 bases short and J 7 bases short, with 21 bases between. Germline assignment: CDR1 SGHAT and CDR2 FQNNGV. The CDR3 nucleotides are TGTGCCAGCAGCCCGGGGACGCCCAATGTAGGGGAGCAGTACTTC. It translates to CASSPGTPNVGEQYF.

This chain links TRBV10-1 with TRBJ2-3, with D unclear. Deletions cut 2 bases from V and 5 bases from J, with 14 bases between. The CDR3 spans 15 residues. Germline V gene lookup returns CDR1 WNHNN and CDR2 SYGVQD (reference sequence). This chain's CDR3 is CASSEEAASVDTQYF. CDR3 DNA sequence: TGCGCCAGCAGTGAGGAGGCAGCCAGCGTAGATACGCAGTATTTT.